Presented here are 24 T cell receptor beta chains from one specimen sequenced in a study of CD8+ T cells in alopecia areata. Following extraction, RNA underwent reverse transcription to cDNA, which served as the sequencing template. Using immunoSEQ multiplex PCR, the repertoire was profiled, and TCRdb retains in-frame clones only, with some absent. The sample records around 140,000 clones, approximately 48% being singletons. This material consisted of CD8+ T cells sorted from blood, taken at week 0. Source of these receptors: a human donor with alopecia areata.

The chain combines TRBV30 with TRBJ1-5; D not certain. CDR1 is GTSNPN and CDR2 is SVGIG in the germline V gene (reference sequence). CDR3 length: 10 residues. V was pared by 1 base and J by 7 bases, with 2 bases between. CDR3 in DNA: TGTGCCTGGAGTGAACAGCCCCAGCATTTT. Its protein product is CAWSEQPQHF.

The gene calls are TRBV9 and TRBJ1-1; the match to TRBD1 covers 12 bases. CDR3 size: 15 residues. Per germline, CDR1 SGDLS and CDR2 YYNGEE. Trimming at V came to 4 bases and at J to 5 bases, leaving 6 bases not matched to a gene. CDR3 DNA sequence: TGTGCCAGCAGCCCAGGGACAGGGGGCAGGACTGAAGCTTTCTTT. This codes for CASSPGTGGRTEAFF.

The chain employs TRBV27 and TRBJ1-5; 8 nucleotides align to TRBD1. CDR3 length: 16 residues. CDR1 and CDR2 from the germline V gene are MNHEY and SMNVEV (reference sequence). Unmatched junction bases numbered 8, after V lost 0 bases and J lost 7 bases. The DNA for the CDR3 is TGTGCCAGCAGTTTATCCGGACAGGGATCGTGGCAGCCCCAGCATTTT. Its protein product is CASSLSGQGSWQPQHF.

The V call is TRBV14, the J call TRBJ1-2; D is unclear. The CDR3 runs to 13 residues. V lost 1 base and J 2 bases, leaving 5 bases between the germline ends. Germline V gene lookup returns CDR1 SGHDN and CDR2 FVKESK. The CDR3 region has the DNA TGTGCCAGCAGCCAAGTAGAGAACTATGGCTACACCTTC. It translates to CASSQVENYGYTF. Using reference TRBV14 and TRBJ1-2 for the parts outside the CDR3, the full variable domain is EAGVTQFPSHSVIEKGQTVTLRCDPISGHDNLYWYRRVMGKEIKFLLHFVKESKQDESGMPNNRFLAERTGGTYSTLKVQPAELEDSGVYFCASSQVENYGYTFGSGTRLTVV.

The chain uses TRBV6-5 and TRBJ2-7, with a weak D call TRBD1 (6 bases). This CDR3 contains 13 residues. The germline gives CDR1 MNHEY, CDR2 SVGAGI. The V gene lost 5 bases and the J gene lost 4 bases, with 12 bases spanning the gap. DNA for the CDR3: TGTGCCAGCAGTCCCTACGGACAGTACGAGCAGTACTTC. This translates into CASSPYGQYEQYF.

This chain connects TRBV4-2 to TRBJ2-3; D could derive from TRBD1 or TRBD2 (5 bases each). V was shortened by 4 bases and J by 3 bases, with 17 bases between the two germline ends. Germline CDR1 is LGHNA and CDR2 is YNFKEQ. This CDR3 contains 16 residues. For the CDR3, the DNA is TGTGCCAGCAGCCCCCCGACCGGGACCGCAACAGATACGCAGTATTTT. It translates to CASSPPTGTATDTQYF.

The chain joins TRBV13 to TRBJ2-3, with 10 bases identical to TRBD2. The CDR3 runs to 15 residues. Looked up from germline, CDR1 is PRHDT and CDR2 is FYEKMQ (reference sequence). V shed 6 bases, J shed 2 bases, and the junction held 5 bases outside the gene matches. CDR3 protein: CASSSGTSVTDTQYF. The CDR3 DNA is TGTGCCAGCAGTTCCGGGACTAGCGTCACAGATACGCAGTATTTT.

The chain employs TRBV7-2 and TRBJ1-2; TRBD1 is a possible D gene (5 bases). Trimming removed 1 base from V and 0 bases from J, with 6 bases in between. The CDR3 extends over 14 amino acids. Germline-derived CDR1 and CDR2 are SGHTA and FQGNSA. In DNA form, the CDR3 reads TGTGCCAGCAGCTTAGGGGGCTCTAACTATGGCTACACCTTC. Residues: CASSLGGSNYGYTF. Looking up the rest from reference TRBV7-2 and TRBJ1-2 gives the full variable domain: GAGVSQSPSNKVTEKGKDVELRCDPISGHTALYWYRQSLGQGLEFLIYFQGNSAPDKSGLPSDRFSAERTGGSVSTLTIQRTQQEDSAVYLCASSLGGSNYGYTFGSGTRLTVV.

This clone was counted only a few times. The chain is built from TRBV2 and TRBJ1-6; D gene ambiguous. CDR1 is SNHLY and CDR2 is FYNNEI in the germline V gene. V lost 4 bases to trimming and J lost 8 bases, with 6 bases between them. The CDR3 loop spans 12 amino acids. CDR3 residues: CASSGGYSPLHF. Here the CDR3 DNA reads TGTGCCAGCAGTGGTGGTTATTCACCCCTCCACTTT.

This clone has just a few counts. The V gene is TRBV18, the J gene TRBJ2-1; 7 bases agree with TRBD1. After removal of 2 bases from V and 5 bases from J, the junction contained 3 bases not matched to a gene. Germline loops: CDR1 KGHSH, CDR2 LQKENI. The CDR3 extends over 14 amino acids. In DNA, the CDR3 is TGTGCCAGCTCACCAAGACAGGGTAACAATGAGCAGTTCTTC. Translation gives CASSPRQGNNEQFF.

CDR3: CASSSGGNEQYF. CDR3 coding DNA: TGTGCCAGCAGCTCCGGCGGGAACGAGCAGTACTTC. This sequence joins TRBV11-2 and TRBJ2-7, with D possibly TRBD2 on 6 matching bases. The V end was cut by 4 bases, the J end by 5 bases, with 9 bases between. The CDR3 length is 12 residues. Germline V CDR1 and CDR2: SGHAT, FQNNGV.

The V call is TRBV30, the J call TRBJ2-7; D might be TRBD1 or TRBD2, each matching 5 bases. V was cut by 1 base and J by 7 bases, with 29 bases left in between. Germline values: CDR1 GTSNPN, CDR2 SVGIG (reference sequence). The CDR3 spans 18 residues. The CDR3 nucleotides read TGTGCCTGGAGTGGCCTGGGATCGGGGCCAGCATTGTCTTGGGAGCAGTACTTC. Its translation: CAWSGLGSGPALSWEQYF.

V gene TRBV11-2 combines with J gene TRBJ1-2; no reliable D call. V lost 2 bases to trimming and J lost 8 bases, with 12 bases between them. CDR1 SGHAT and CDR2 FQNNGV come from the germline V gene. CDR3 length: 13 amino acids. This chain's CDR3 is CASSLSQPLGYTF. DNA for the CDR3: TGTGCCAGCAGCTTATCGCAACCGTTAGGCTACACCTTC.

This sequence joins TRBV5-1 and TRBJ1-5, with TRBD1 matching over 10 bases. The germline gives CDR1 SGHRS, CDR2 YFSETQ. Trimming removed 4 bases from V and 4 bases from J; junction bases left unmatched: 5. This CDR3 has 15 amino acids. The CDR3 here is CASSLRGQGNQPQHF. In nucleotides, the CDR3 is TGCGCCAGCAGCCTCCGGGGACAGGGGAATCAGCCCCAGCATTTT.

The chain employs TRBV29-1 and TRBJ2-1; TRBD2 aligns across 9 bases. The germline CDR1 and CDR2 sequences are SQVTM and ANQGSEA. This CDR3 has 13 residues. The trim removed 6 bases at V and 1 base at J, leaving 1 base unmatched. The CDR3 DNA reads as TGCAGCGTCGCGGGGGGGTCCTACAATGAGCAGTTCTTC. Protein product: CSVAGGSYNEQFF.

CDR3 sequence (DNA): TGTGCCAGCAGCGTAGAGGCAGGGGCCCTTGAAGCTTTCTTT. Its protein product is CASSVEAGALEAFF. The chain has TRBV9 and TRBJ1-1, with a tentative D call TRBD1 (6 bases). The CDR3 spans 14 residues. Germline-derived CDR1 and CDR2 are SGDLS and YYNGEE. Trimming removed 0 bases from V and 7 bases from J, with 13 bases in between.

This clone was counted a single time. This chain connects TRBV29-1 to TRBJ1-2, with a weak D call TRBD1 (5 bases). This CDR3 is built from 13 residues. V gave up 6 bases and J gave up 8 bases, with 19 bases separating them. Germline V gene sequence: CDR1 SQVTM, CDR2 ANQGSEA. Written as DNA, the CDR3 is TGCAGCGTGGACGTGCAGGGTTTGGAGGGCTACACCTTC. Residues: CSVDVQGLEGYTF.

This chain connects TRBV29-1 to TRBJ2-3; D gene unclear. The CDR3 sequence is 15 residues long. Germline V gives CDR1 SQVTM, CDR2 ANQGSEA. V dropped 1 base and J dropped 3 bases, with 14 bases sitting between them. The DNA of the CDR3 is TGCAGCGTTGAAGTGGCAGGTTGGAGAACAGATACGCAGTATTTT. This codes for CSVEVAGWRTDTQYF.

This clone was observed a few times. The chain joins TRBV11-1 to TRBJ2-3; D is uncertain. The CDR3 contains 12 residues. V lost 3 bases and J lost 4, with 5 bases in between. Germline V gives CDR1 SGHAT, CDR2 FQDESV (reference sequence). This CDR3 reads CASSLLADTQYF. CDR3 bases: TGTGCCAGCAGCTTGCTAGCAGATACGCAGTATTTT.

This clone was detected once. The CDR3: CASNLDGENQETQYF. CDR3 coding DNA: TGTGCCAGCAACCTAGACGGGGAGAACCAAGAGACCCAGTACTTC. This chain uses TRBV6-5 with TRBJ2-5; TRBD2 might be the D (5 bases). Germline V gives CDR1 MNHEY, CDR2 SVGAGI. The CDR3 consists of 15 residues. Trimming removed 7 bases at V and 0 bases at J, with 15 bases between.

This clone came up a few times. The gene calls are TRBV7-8 and TRBJ2-1; D is possibly TRBD2 (6 bases). CDR3 size: 13 residues. Germline values: CDR1 SGHVS, CDR2 FQNEAQ. Trimming took off 5 bases at V and 11 bases at J, with 16 bases between the two ends. CDR3 sequence reads: CASSPSGGLKQFF. In DNA form, the CDR3 reads TGTGCCAGCAGCCCTTCAGGTGGACTAAAGCAGTTCTTC.

The rearrangement joins TRBV27 to TRBJ2-1; D unresolved. With 8 bases removed from V and 7 bases from J, the gap between germline ends came to 6 bases. The CDR3 loop spans 10 amino acids. Germline CDR1 reads MNHEY; CDR2 reads SMNVEV (reference sequence). The CDR3 loop reads CASGNNEQFF. CDR3 nucleotides: TGTGCCAGCGGCAATAATGAGCAGTTCTTC.

The chain couples TRBV25-1 to TRBJ1-2; D unresolved. CDR1 and CDR2 from the germline V gene are MGHDK and SYGVNS. There are 14 residues in the CDR3. V was trimmed by 4 bases and J by 4 bases, leaving 13 bases between them. The CDR3 here is CASSGPQWPYGYTF. The CDR3 bases are TGTGCCAGCAGTGGACCTCAATGGCCCTATGGCTACACCTTC.

The V gene is TRBV27, the J gene TRBJ2-7; 7 bases fit TRBD1. CDR3 size: 13 residues. Germline CDR1 is MNHEY and CDR2 is SMNVEV (reference sequence). With V trimmed by 10 bases and J by 0 bases, 6 bases remained unmatched. CDR3 region: CANDTGASYEQYF. The CDR3 nucleotides read TGTGCCAATGATACAGGGGCCTCCTACGAGCAGTACTTC.